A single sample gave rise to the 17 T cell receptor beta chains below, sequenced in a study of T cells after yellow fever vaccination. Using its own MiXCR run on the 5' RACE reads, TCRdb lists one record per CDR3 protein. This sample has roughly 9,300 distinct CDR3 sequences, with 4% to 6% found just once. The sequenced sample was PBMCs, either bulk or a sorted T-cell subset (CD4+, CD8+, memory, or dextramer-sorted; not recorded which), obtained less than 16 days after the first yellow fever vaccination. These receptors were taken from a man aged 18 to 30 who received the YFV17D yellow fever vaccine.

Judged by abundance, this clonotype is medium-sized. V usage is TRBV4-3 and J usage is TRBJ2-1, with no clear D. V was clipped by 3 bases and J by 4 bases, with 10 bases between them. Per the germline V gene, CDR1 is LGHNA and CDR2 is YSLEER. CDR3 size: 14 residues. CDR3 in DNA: TGCGCCAGCAGCCATCCGGACGGTTACAATGAGCAGTTCTTC. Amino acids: CASSHPDGYNEQFF.

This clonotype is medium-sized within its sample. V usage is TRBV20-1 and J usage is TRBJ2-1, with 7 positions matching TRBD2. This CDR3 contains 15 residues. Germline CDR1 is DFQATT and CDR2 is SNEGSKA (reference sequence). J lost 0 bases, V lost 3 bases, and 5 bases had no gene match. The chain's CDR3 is CSARPLAVSYNEQFF. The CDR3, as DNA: TGCAGTGCTAGGCCCCTAGCGGTCTCCTACAATGAGCAGTTCTTC.

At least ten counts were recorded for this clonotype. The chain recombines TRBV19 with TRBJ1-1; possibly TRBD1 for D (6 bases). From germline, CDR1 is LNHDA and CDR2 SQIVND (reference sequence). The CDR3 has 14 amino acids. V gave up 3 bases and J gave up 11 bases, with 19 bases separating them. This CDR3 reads CASSIDRRGVGAFF. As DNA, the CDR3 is TGTGCCAGTAGTATCGACAGGAGGGGTGTTGGGGCTTTCTTT.

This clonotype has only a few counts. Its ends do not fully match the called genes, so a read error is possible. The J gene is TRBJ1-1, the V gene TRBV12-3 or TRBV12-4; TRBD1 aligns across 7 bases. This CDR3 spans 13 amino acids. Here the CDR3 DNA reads TGTGCCAGCCGTTTACCAGGGGGTACTGAAGCTTTCTTT. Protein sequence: CASRLPGGTEAFF.

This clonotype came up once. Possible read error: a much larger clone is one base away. The CDR3 nucleotides are TGTGCCAGCAACCACCAAAAGACCCAGTACTTC. Translation gives CASNHQKTQYF. The rearrangement links TRBV6-6 to TRBJ2-5; D is unclear. Looked up from germline, CDR1 is MNHNY and CDR2 is SVGAGI (reference sequence). The CDR3 has 11 amino acids.

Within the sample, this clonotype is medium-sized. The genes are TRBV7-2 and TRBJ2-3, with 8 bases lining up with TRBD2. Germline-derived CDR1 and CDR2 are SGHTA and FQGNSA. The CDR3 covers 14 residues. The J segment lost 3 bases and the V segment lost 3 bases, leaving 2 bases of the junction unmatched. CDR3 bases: TGTGCCAGCAGCTTCGTAGCGGGGACAGATACGCAGTATTTT. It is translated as CASSFVAGTDTQYF.

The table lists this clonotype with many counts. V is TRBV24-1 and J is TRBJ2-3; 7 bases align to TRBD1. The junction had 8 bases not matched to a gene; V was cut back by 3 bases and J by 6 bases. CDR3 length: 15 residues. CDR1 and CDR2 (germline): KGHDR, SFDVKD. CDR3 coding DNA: TGTGCCACCAGTGATGAAATGACAGGGCGGGATACGCAGTATTTT. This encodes CATSDEMTGRDTQYF.

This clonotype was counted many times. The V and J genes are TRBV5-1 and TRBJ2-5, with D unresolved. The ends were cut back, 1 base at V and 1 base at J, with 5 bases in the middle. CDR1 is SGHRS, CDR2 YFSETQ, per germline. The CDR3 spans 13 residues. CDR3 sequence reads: CASSLPPQETQYF. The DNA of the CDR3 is TGCGCCAGCAGCTTGCCCCCCCAAGAGACCCAGTACTTC.

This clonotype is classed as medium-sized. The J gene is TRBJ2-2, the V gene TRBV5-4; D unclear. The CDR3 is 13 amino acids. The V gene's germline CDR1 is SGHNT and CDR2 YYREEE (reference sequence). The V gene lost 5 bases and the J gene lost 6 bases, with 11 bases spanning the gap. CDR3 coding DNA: TGTGCCAGCAGACCCGGTGGCGCCGGGGAGCTGTTTTTT. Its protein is CASRPGGAGELFF.

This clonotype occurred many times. The CDR3 loop is CASSRGHGDRSYEQYF. The CDR3 bases are TGCGCCAGCAGCCGCGGACACGGGGACCGCTCCTACGAGCAGTACTTC. The rearrangement links TRBV4-3 to TRBJ2-7, with D perhaps TRBD1 or TRBD2 (5 bases each). The CDR3 sequence is 16 residues long. Germline V gives CDR1 LGHNA, CDR2 YSLEER. V shed 4 bases and J shed 0 bases, with 16 bases lying between them.

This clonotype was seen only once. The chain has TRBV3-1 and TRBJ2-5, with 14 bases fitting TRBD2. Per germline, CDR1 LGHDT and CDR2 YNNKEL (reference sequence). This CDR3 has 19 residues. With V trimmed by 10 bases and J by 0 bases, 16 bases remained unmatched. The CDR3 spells CATTQGATSGGEYQETQYF. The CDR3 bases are TGTGCCACCACCCAAGGTGCGACTAGCGGGGGGGAGTACCAAGAGACCCAGTACTTC.

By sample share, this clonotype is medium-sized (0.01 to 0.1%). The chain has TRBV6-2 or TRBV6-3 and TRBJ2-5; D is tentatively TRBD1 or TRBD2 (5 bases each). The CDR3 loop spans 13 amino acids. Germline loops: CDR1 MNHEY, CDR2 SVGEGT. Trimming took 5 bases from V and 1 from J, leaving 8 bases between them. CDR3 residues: CASSDGAQETQYF. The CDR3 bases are TGTGCCAGCAGTGACGGGGCCCAAGAGACCCAGTACTTC.

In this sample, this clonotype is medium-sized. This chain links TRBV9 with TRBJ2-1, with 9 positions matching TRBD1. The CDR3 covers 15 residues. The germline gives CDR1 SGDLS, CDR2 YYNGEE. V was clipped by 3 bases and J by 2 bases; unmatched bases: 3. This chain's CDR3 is CASSATGGPYNEQFF. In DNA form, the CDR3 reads TGTGCCAGCAGCGCAACAGGGGGCCCCTACAATGAGCAGTTCTTC.

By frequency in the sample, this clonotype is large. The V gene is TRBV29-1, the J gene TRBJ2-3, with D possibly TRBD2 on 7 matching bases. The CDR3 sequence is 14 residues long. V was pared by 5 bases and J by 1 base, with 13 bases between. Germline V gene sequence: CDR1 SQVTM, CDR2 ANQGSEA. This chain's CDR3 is CSVSRGRGTDTQYF. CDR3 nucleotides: TGCAGCGTTTCAAGGGGGAGGGGCACAGATACGCAGTATTTT.

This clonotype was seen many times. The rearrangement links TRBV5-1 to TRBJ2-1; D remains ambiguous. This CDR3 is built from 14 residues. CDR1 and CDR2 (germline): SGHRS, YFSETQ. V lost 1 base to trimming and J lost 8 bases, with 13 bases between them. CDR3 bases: TGCGCCAGCAGCTTGTCTGCCGGCGACGATGAGCAGTTCTTC. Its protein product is CASSLSAGDDEQFF.

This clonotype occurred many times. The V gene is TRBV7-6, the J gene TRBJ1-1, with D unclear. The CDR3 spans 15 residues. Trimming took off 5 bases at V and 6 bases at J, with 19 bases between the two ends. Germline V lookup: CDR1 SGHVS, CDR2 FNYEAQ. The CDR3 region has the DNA TGTGCCAGCAGCACCGCTTCCGGCGGGCGGGCTGAAGCTTTCTTT. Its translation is CASSTASGGRAEAFF.

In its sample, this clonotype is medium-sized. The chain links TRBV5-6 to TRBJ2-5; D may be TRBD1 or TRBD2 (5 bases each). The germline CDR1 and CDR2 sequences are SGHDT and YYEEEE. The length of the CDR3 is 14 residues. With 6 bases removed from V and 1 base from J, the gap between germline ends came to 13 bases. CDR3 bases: TGTGCCAGCACCGAGGGACCCGGCCAAGAGACCCAGTACTTC. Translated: CASTEGPGQETQYF.